This is a list of T cell receptor beta chains from one sample in a study of blood T cell repertoires in COVID-19. Here immunoSEQ multiplex PCR was the method, and the copy in TCRdb shows in-frame clones only, minus some. The table has 90,000 to 120,000 clones, around 92% seen once. The specimen sequenced was peripheral blood. All receptors come from a man in his forties or fifties with active or convalescent COVID-19. Both conserved end residues are part of each CDR3. The D gene is left open where the match is weak. The size of a clone is reported for some rows only, either as once, few or many, or as a class for expanded clones.

CDR3aa: CASALDRDPWGYTF
CDR3nt: TGTGCCAGCGCCCTCGACAGGGATCCTTGGGGCTACACCTTC
d_gene: TRBD1
v_gene: TRBV28
abundance: .
j_gene: TRBJ1-2
len: 14

CDR3aa: CASSQEQGASYNSPLHF
CDR3nt: TGTGCCAGCAGCCAGGAACAGGGGGCTTCCTATAATTCACCCCTCCACTTT
d_gene: TRBD1
v_gene: TRBV3-1/TRBV3-2
abundance: once
j_gene: TRBJ1-6
len: 17

CDR3aa: CASSPLGQLNTEAFF
CDR3nt: TGTGCCAGCAGCCCCCTCGGACAGCTAAACACTGAAGCTTTCTTT
d_gene: .
v_gene: TRBV6-5
abundance: once
j_gene: TRBJ1-1
len: 15

CDR3aa: CSASPPGLKTYNEQFF
CDR3nt: TGCAGTGCTAGTCCTCCGGGACTAAAAACCTACAATGAGCAGTTCTTC
d_gene: TRBD2
v_gene: TRBV20-1
abundance: .
j_gene: TRBJ2-1
len: 16

CDR3aa: CASSVGTAQPQHF
CDR3nt: TGTGCCAGCAGCGTTGGTACAGCCCAGCCCCAGCATTTT
d_gene: .
v_gene: TRBV9
abundance: .
j_gene: TRBJ1-5
len: 13

CDR3aa: CASSTRTGDYGYTF
CDR3nt: TGTGCCAGCAGCACCAGGACAGGGGACTATGGCTACACCTTC
d_gene: TRBD1
v_gene: TRBV7-2
abundance: few
j_gene: TRBJ1-2
len: 14

CDR3aa: CASSLRGQVPNSPLHF
CDR3nt: TGTGCCAGCAGCCTCAGGGGCCAGGTGCCTAATTCACCCCTCCACTTT
d_gene: .
v_gene: TRBV11-2
abundance: .
j_gene: TRBJ1-6
len: 16

CDR3aa: CASSLDRDYGYTF
CDR3nt: TGTGCCAGCAGCTTGGACAGGGACTATGGCTACACCTTC
d_gene: .
v_gene: TRBV5-4
abundance: .
j_gene: TRBJ1-2
len: 13

CDR3aa: CASSPPGQGPYGYTF
CDR3nt: TGTGCCAGCAGCCCTCCGGGACAGGGGCCCTATGGCTACACCTTC
d_gene: TRBD1
v_gene: TRBV16
abundance: .
j_gene: TRBJ1-2
len: 15

CDR3aa: CASSLSSGYYEQYF
CDR3nt: TGTGCCAGCAGCCTCTCTAGCGGCTACTACGAGCAGTACTTC
d_gene: TRBD2
v_gene: TRBV6-2/TRBV6-3
abundance: .
j_gene: TRBJ2-7
len: 14

CDR3aa: CASSLRKGGASNQPQHF
CDR3nt: TGTGCCAGCAGCTTGCGGAAGGGAGGAGCTAGCAATCAGCCCCAGCATTTT
d_gene: .
v_gene: TRBV5-6
abundance: .
j_gene: TRBJ1-5
len: 17

CDR3aa: CASSFGRRETQYF
CDR3nt: TGTGCCAGTAGCTTCGGGAGGAGGGAGACCCAGTACTTC
d_gene: TRBD2
v_gene: TRBV19
abundance: .
j_gene: TRBJ2-5
len: 13

CDR3aa: CASSLGGPWNEQFF
CDR3nt: TGTGCCAGCAGTTTGGGAGGGCCATGGAATGAGCAGTTCTTC
d_gene: TRBD2
v_gene: TRBV27
abundance: .
j_gene: TRBJ2-1
len: 14

CDR3aa: CACAGAGEKLFF
CDR3nt: TGTGCCTGTGCAGGGGCTGGCGAAAAACTGTTTTTT
d_gene: .
v_gene: TRBV30
abundance: .
j_gene: TRBJ1-4
len: 12

CDR3aa: CASSQDGGDEQYF
CDR3nt: TGTGCCAGCAGCCAAGATGGGGGGGACGAGCAGTACTTC
d_gene: TRBD2
v_gene: TRBV14
abundance: .
j_gene: TRBJ2-7
len: 13

CDR3aa: CASSRLAGGPDTQYF
CDR3nt: TGTGCCAGCAGTCGACTAGCGGGAGGCCCAGATACGCAGTATTTT
d_gene: TRBD2
v_gene: TRBV28
abundance: .
j_gene: TRBJ2-3
len: 15

CDR3aa: CASSVERYNNEQFF
CDR3nt: TGTGCCAGCAGCGTCGAGCGGTATAACAATGAGCAGTTCTTC
d_gene: .
v_gene: TRBV9
abundance: .
j_gene: TRBJ2-1
len: 14